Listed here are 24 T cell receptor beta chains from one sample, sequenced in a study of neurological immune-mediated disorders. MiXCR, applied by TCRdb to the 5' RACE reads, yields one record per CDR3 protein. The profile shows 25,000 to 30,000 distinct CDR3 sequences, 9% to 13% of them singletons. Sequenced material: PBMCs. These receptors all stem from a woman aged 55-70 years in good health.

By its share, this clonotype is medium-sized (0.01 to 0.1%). In DNA, the CDR3 is TGTGCCAGCAGTTCGGGACAGGGGGCGATTCGGGCCGGGGAGCTGTTTTTT. Encoded protein: CASSSGQGAIRAGELFF. This chain links TRBV12-3 or TRBV12-4 with TRBJ2-2; 12 positions agree with TRBD1. Trimming at V came to 4 bases and at J to 6 bases, leaving 9 bases not matched to a gene. CDR3 length equals 17 residues.

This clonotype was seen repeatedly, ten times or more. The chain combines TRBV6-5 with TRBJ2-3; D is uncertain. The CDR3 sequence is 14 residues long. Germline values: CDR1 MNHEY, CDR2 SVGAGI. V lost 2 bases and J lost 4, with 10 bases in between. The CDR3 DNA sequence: TGTGCCAGCAGTTACCGGCCCTTCCCAGATACGCAGTATTTT. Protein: CASSYRPFPDTQYF.

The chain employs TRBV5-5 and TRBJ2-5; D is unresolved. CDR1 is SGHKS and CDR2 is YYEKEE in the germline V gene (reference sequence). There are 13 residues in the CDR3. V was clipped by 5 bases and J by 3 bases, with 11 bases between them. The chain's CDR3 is CASRRHWEETQYF. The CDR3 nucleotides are TGTGCCAGCAGACGTCACTGGGAAGAGACCCAGTACTTC.

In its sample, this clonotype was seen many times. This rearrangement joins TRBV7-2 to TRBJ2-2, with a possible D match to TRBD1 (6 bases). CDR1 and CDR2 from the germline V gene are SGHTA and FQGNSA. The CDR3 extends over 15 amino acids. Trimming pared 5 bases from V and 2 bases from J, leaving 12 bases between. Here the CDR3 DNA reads TGTGCCAGCAGCCTTCAGGGGCCAAACACCGGGGAGCTGTTTTTT. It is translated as CASSLQGPNTGELFF.

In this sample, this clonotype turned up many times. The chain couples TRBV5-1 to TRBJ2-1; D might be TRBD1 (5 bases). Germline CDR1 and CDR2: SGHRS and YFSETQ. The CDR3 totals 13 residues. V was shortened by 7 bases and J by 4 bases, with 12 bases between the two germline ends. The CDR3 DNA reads TGCGCCAGCGCTATATCAGGGTACAATGAGCAGTTCTTC. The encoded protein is CASAISGYNEQFF.

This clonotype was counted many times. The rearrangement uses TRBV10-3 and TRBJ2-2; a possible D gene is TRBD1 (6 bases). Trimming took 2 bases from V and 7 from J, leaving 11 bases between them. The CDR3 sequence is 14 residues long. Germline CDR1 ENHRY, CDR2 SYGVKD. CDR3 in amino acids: CAISETGQRGELFF. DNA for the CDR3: TGTGCCATCAGTGAGACCGGACAGCGCGGGGAGCTGTTTTTT.

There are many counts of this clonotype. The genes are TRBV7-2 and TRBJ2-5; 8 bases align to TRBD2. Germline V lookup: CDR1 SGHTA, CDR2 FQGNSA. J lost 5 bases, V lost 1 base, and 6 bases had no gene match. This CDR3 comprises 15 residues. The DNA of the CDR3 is TGTGCCAGCAGCTTAGGATTGGCTAGCGGGGAGACCCAGTACTTC. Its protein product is CASSLGLASGETQYF.

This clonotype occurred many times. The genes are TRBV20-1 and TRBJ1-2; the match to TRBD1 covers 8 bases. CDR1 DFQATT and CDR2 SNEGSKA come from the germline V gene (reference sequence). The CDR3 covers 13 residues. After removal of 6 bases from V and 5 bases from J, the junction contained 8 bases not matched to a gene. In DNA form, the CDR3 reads TGCAGTGCCATCGGGACAGGCCCATATGGCTACACCTTC. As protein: CSAIGTGPYGYTF.

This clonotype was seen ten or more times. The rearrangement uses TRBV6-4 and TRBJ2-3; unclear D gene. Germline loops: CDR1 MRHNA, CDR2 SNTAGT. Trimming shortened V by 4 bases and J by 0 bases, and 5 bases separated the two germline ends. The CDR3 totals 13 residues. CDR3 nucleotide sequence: TGTGCCAGCAGTGCAGTCAGCACAGATACGCAGTATTTT. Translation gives CASSAVSTDTQYF.

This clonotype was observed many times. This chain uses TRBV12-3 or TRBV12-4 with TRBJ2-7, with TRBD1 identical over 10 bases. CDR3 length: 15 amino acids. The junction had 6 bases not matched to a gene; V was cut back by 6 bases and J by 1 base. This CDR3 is CASRLRDRGSYEQYF. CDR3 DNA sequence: TGTGCCAGCAGACTAAGGGACAGGGGTTCCTACGAGCAGTACTTC.

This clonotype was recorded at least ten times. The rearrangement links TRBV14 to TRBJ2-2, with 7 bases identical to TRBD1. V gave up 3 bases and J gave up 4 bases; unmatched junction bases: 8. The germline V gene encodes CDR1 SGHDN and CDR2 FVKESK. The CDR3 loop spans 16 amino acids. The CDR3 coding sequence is TGTGCCAGCAGCCATTATACAGGGGTCAGCACCGGGGAGCTGTTTTTT. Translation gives CASSHYTGVSTGELFF.

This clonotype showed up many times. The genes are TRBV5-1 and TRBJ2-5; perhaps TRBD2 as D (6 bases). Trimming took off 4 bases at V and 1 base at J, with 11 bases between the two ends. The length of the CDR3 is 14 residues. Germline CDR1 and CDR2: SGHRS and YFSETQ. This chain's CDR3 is CASSPLALQETQYF. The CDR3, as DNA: TGCGCCAGCAGCCCACTAGCCCTCCAAGAGACCCAGTACTTC.

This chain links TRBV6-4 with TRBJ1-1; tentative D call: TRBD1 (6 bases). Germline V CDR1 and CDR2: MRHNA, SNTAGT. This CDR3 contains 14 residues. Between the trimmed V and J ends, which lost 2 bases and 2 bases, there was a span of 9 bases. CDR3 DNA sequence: TGTGCCAGCAGTGACACGGACAGAAACACTGAAGCTTTCTTT. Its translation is CASSDTDRNTEAFF.

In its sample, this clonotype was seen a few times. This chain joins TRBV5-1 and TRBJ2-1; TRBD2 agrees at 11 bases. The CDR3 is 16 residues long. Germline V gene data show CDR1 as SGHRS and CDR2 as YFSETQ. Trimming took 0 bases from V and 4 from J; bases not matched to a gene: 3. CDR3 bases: TGCGCCAGCAGCTTGGTGACTAGCGGGGCTTACAATGAGCAGTTCTTC. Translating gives CASSLVTSGAYNEQFF.

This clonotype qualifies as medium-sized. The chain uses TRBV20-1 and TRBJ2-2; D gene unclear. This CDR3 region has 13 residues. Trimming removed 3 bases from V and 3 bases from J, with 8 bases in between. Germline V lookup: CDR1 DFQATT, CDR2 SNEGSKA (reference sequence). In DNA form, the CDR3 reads TGCAGTGCTAGTAACCACGACACCGGGGAGCTGTTTTTT. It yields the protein CSASNHDTGELFF.

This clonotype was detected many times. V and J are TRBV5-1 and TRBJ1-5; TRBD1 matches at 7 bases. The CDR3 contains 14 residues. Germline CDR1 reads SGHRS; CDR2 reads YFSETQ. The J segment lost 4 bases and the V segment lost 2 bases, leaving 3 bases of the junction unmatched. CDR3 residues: CASSFGQDNQPQHF. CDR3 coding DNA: TGCGCCAGCAGCTTCGGACAGGATAATCAGCCCCAGCATTTT.

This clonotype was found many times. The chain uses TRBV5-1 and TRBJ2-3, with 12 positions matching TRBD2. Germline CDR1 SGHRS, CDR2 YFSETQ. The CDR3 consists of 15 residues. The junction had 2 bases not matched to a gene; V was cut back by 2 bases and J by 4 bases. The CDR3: CASSLLAGGADTQYF. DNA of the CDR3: TGCGCCAGCAGCTTACTAGCGGGGGGTGCAGATACGCAGTATTTT.

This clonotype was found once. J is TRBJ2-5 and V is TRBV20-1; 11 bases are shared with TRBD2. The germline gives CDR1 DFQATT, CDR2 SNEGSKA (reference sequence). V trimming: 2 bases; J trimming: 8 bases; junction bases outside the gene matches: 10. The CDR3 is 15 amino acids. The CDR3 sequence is CSARNSGGDDETQYF. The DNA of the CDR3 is TGCAGTGCTAGAAATAGCGGGGGGGACGACGAAACCCAGTACTTC.

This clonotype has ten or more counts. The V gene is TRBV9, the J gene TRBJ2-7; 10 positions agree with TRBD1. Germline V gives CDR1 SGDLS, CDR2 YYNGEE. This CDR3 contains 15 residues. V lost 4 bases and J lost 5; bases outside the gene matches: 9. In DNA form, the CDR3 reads TGTGCCAGCAGCACCACCCCCGGGACAGGGGACGAGCAGTACTTC. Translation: CASSTTPGTGDEQYF.

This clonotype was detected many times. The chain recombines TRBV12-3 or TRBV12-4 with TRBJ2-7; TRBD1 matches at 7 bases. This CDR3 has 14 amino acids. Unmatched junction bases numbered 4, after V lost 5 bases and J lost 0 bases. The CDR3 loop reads CASSTWDSSYEQYF. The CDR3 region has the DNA TGTGCCAGCAGTACCTGGGACAGCTCCTACGAGCAGTACTTC.

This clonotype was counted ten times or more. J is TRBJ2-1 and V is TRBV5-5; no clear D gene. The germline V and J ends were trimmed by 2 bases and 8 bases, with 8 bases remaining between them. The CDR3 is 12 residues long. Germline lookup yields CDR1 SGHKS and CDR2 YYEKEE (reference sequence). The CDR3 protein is CASSFGVHEQFF. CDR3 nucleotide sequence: TGTGCCAGCAGCTTTGGTGTGCATGAGCAGTTCTTC.

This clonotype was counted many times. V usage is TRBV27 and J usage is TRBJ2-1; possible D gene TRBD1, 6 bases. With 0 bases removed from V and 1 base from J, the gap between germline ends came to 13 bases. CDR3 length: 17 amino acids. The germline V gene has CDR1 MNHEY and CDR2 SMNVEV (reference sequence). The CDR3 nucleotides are TGTGCCAGCAGTTTATCGTTCGGACAGCCATCCTACAATGAGCAGTTCTTC. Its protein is CASSLSFGQPSYNEQFF.

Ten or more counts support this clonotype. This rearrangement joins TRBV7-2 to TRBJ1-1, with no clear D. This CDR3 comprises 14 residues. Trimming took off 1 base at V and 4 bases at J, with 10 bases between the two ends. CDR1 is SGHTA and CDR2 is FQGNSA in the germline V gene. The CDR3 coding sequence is TGTGCCAGCAGCTTAGAGCCCTTGGCCACTGAAGCTTTCTTT. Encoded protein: CASSLEPLATEAFF. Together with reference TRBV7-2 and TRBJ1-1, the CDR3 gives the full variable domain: GAGVSQSPSNKVTEKGKDVELRCDPISGHTALYWYRQSLGQGLEFLIYFQGNSAPDKSGLPSDRFSAERTGGSVSTLTIQRTQQEDSAVYLCASSLEPLATEAFFGQGTRLTVV.

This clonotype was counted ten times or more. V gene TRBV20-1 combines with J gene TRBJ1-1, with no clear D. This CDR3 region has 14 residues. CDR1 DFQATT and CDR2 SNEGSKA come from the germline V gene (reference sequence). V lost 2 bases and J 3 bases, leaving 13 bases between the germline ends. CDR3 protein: CSARSRGLYTEAFF. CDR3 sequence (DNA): TGCAGTGCTAGATCCCGCGGCCTTTACACTGAAGCTTTCTTT.